This T cell receptor beta chain was sequenced during a study of T cell responses to AZD1222 COVID-19 vaccine. General observations from the study: Donors, mostly white British, included more females; clonal diversity was possibly underestimated.

Trimming at V came to 1 base and at J to 5 bases, leaving 7 bases not matched to a gene. The CDR3 is 15 residues long. CDR1 and CDR2 (germline): SEHNR, FQNEAQ (reference sequence). The table came from immunoSEQ multiplex PCR; TCRdb's copy has only in-frame clones and leaves some out. The sample has around 140,000 clones. With regard to this clone: Its antigen remains unknown.

This receptor was identified in an adult in good health. The chain uses TRBV7-9 and TRBJ2-5; TRBD1 aligns across 7 bases. The specimen was peripheral blood. CDR3 in amino acids: CASSLGQGRPETQYF. CDR3 nucleotide sequence: TGTGCCAGCAGCTTAGGACAGGGACGTCCGGAGACCCAGTACTTC.